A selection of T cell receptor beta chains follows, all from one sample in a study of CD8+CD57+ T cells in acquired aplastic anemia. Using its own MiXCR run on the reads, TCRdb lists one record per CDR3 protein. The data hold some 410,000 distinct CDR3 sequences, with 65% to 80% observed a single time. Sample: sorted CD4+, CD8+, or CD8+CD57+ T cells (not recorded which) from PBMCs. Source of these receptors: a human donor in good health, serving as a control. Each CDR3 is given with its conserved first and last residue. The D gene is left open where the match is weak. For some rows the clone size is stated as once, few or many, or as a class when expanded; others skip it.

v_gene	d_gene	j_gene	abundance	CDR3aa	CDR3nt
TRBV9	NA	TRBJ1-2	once	CASSVEGRIYNEPF	TGTGCCAGCAGCGTAGAGGGACGGATCTACAATGAGCCCTTC
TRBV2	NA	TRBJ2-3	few	CASRTGGSDTQYF	TGTGCCAGCAGGACGGGCGGCTCAGATACGCAGTATTTT
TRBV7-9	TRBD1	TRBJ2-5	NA	CASSLIDRVKETQYF	TGTGCCAGCAGCTTAATAGACAGGGTAAAAGAGACCCAGTACTTC
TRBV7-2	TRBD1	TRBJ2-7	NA	CSVGQGATSYEQYF	TGCAGCGTCGGACAGGGGGCCACTTCCTACGAGCAGTACTTC
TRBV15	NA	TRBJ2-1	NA	CASSPEGYDEQFF	TGCGCCAGCAGCCCTGAAGGGTACGATGAGCAGTTCTTC
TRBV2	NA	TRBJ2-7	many	CASSFRVFSYEQYF	TGTGCCAGCAGTTTCAGGGTATTCAGCTACGAGCAGTACTTC
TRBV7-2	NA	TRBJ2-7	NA	CASSLAGGQHEQYF	TGTGCCAGCAGCTTAGCGGGGGGGCAACACGAGCAGTACTTC
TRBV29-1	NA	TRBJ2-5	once	CSVETGETQYF	TGCAGCGTTGAAACGGGGGAGACCCAGTACTTC
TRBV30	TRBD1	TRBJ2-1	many	CAWTPGTVINEQFF	TGTGCCTGGACGCCGGGGACAGTCATCAATGAGCAGTTCTTC
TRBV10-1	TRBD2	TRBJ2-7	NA	CASSLYFPGLADGPVSNEQYF	TGCGCCAGCAGTCTCTACTTCCCGGGACTAGCGGACGGCCCAGTCTCGAACGAGCAGTACTTC
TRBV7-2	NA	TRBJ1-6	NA	CASSLNSPLHF	TGTGCCAGCAGCTTAAATTCACCCCTCCACTTT
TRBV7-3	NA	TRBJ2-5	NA	CASSLLLAELHIGYF	TGTGCCAGCAGCTTATTGCTCGCGGAGCTGCATATCGGATACTTC
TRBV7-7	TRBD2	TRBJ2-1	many	CASSLRGGANEQFF	TGTGCCAGCAGCTTAAGGGGAGGGGCCAATGAGCAGTTCTTC
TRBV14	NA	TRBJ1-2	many	CASSPGSYGYTF	TGTGCCAGCAGCCCGGGTTCCTATGGCTACACCTTC
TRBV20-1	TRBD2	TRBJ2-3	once	CSASSLVGGISTDTQYF	TGCAGTGCTAGTAGCCTTGTGGGAGGGATTAGCACAGATACGCAGTATTTT
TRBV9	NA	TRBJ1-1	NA	CASSFRGNTGALF	TGTGCCAGCAGCTTTCGGGGGAACACTGGAGCTCTCTTT
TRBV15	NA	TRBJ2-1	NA	CATSRDGLSSYNEQFF	TGTGCCACCAGCAGAGATGGCCTAAGCTCCTACAATGAGCAGTTCTTC
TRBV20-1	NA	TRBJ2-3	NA	CSAWDSTRETQYF	TGCAGTGCCTGGGACTCAACAAGAGAAACGCAGTATTTT
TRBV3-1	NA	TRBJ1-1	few	CASTQSDRNTEAFF	TGTGCCAGCACGCAAAGCGACCGGAACACTGAAGCTTTCTTT
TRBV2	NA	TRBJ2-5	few	CASKGGRSQETQYF	TGTGCCAGCAAGGGCGGGCGGTCCCAAGAGACCCAGTACTTC
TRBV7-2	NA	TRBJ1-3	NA	CASSQASGKGNTIYF	TGTGCCAGCAGCCAAGCCTCGGGAAAGGGAAACACCATATATTTT
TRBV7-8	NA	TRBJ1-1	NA	CASSLLSGENTEAFF	TGTGCCAGCAGCTTATTAAGCGGGGAGAACACTGAAGCTTTCTTT
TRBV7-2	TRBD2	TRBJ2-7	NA	CASSVTGLAGIEQNF	TGTGCCAGCAGCGTGACGGGACTAGCGGGGATCGAGCAGAACTTC
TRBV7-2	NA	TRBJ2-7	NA	CASSTTGDYEQYF	TGTGCCAGTAGCACGACGGGGGACTACGAGCAGTACTTC
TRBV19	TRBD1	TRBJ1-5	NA	CASSLRTGVGQQQHF	TGTGCCAGTAGTTTGCGGACAGGAGTCGGTCAGCAGCAGCATTTT
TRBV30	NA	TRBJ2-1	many	CAWSVGLEQFF	TGTGCCTGGAGTGTGGGTTTGGAGCAGTTCTTC
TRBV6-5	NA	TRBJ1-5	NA	CASSLQGRQPQHF	TGTGCCAGCAGTTTACAGGGACGTCAGCCCCAGCATTTT
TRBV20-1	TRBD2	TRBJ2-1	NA	CSIRSGGDGDEQFF	TGCAGTATTAGATCCGGGGGGGACGGTGATGAGCAGTTCTTC
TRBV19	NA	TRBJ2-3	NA	CASGTGCSDTQYF	TGTGCCAGCGGAACAGGGTGCTCAGATACGCAGTATTTT